Given below is one T cell receptor beta chain in context. In this sample, this clonotype turned up many times. It has no known antigen specificity. Nothing much larger sits one base from this clone, and base qualities are not available. The CDR1 and CDR2 encoded by the germline V gene (reference sequence) are LNHDA and SQIVND. Reading from cysteine to phenylalanine, the CDR3 counts 13 amino acids. This entry keeps only the CDR3 DNA: 39 bases, framed from base 1. Between the V and J ends, shortened by 8 bases and 2 bases respectively, the junction contains 10 bases. This specimen comes from a study of T cells in Graves' hyperthyroidism and ophthalmopathy (dated 2019 in TCRdb). Regarding the study in general: Peripheral blood was collected at initial diagnosis, before any treatment. TCR V-J signatures able to tell the groups apart were searched for in a discovery cohort of 90 to 100 patients, of whom fewer than 45 had Graves' ophthalmopathy and 55 to 60 had stable Graves' hyperthyroidism. Whether ophthalmopathy could be predicted prospectively was tested in an independent validation cohort made up of under 20 hyperthyroidism patients plus 17 patients who later progressed to ophthalmopathy. The 90 to 100 discovery patients were randomly split 7:3 into training and test sets. In addition, the study compared T-cell repertoires in thyroid tissue and in blood from six Graves' hyperthyroidism patients. Following sampling, methimazole starting at 30 mg daily was given to hyperthyroidism patients, and high-dose intravenous methylprednisolone was given to ophthalmopathy patients. TCR Vbeta CDR3 sequencing of 120 to 150 peripheral blood samples (43 ophthalmopathy, about 74 hyperthyroidism and approximately 17 progressor patients) is reported in the paper.

The hyperthyroidism patients were between 18 and 65 years old and newly diagnosed, with a disease duration of less than 2 months. The study excluded patients with uncontrolled infections, other autoimmune diseases, pregnancy or lactation. Clinical symptoms, serum thyroxine and TRAb, thyroid ultrasound, and orbital computed tomography formed the basis for the diagnoses. For progressor patients, blood was drawn at the first diagnosis of hyperthyroidism, before any ophthalmopathy symptoms had appeared. PBMCs were isolated from around 10 ml of fresh peripheral blood by Ficoll-Paque density gradient centrifugation. Progressor patients were first diagnosed with Graves' hyperthyroidism and then developed ophthalmopathy during follow-up. Total RNA was extracted with Trizol reagent, and quality was checked on an Agilent 2100 Bioanalyzer. Results and caveats for the whole study, not just this receptor: Blood samples also contained most of the expanded thyroid clonotypes (frequency above 0.001), which suggests that blood repertoires may reflect thyroid immune responses. Sample size was not statistically predetermined, and investigators were not blinded to group allocation. In validation, the model predicted progression to ophthalmopathy with approximately 71% sensitivity and 72% to 85% specificity, a median of 6.5 months before onset. Ophthalmopathy was separated from stable hyperthyroidism by a 13 V-J signature model, with about 86% sensitivity and roughly 81% specificity obtained in cross-validation and 80%/75% obtained in testing.

The TCR beta CDR3 regions were amplified from the RNA transcripts. A first-round RT-PCR of the TCR CDR3 used the HTBI primer set with the Qiagen OneStep RT-PCR kit. Libraries were constructed in a second round of multiplex PCR, after which size selection and purification were carried out. The libraries were sequenced on an Illumina HiSeq2000 using paired-end 100 bp reads. In the authors' own workflow: SOAPnuke was used to process the raw data, removing reads that contained adapters or uncalled bases, had a mean Phred below 15, or lacked an exact match to the constant primer or identifier. High-quality paired reads were merged using COPE v1.2.5, and each unique nucleotide sequence was defined as a clonotype. MiTCR v1.1 was used to align the clonotypes against IMGT TRBV, TRBD and TRBJ reference segments. The analysis was restricted to V-J combinations with a frequency above 0.0001, which together covered about 99% of the repertoires. A TCS score was defined as the ratio between F50 (clonal expansion) and ExV (chaos), using BLOSUM62-based TCRdist between CDR3 peptides within each V-J. Welch's t-statistics and random forest reduced fewer than 550 V-J features to 10 to 15, which were used in a naive Bayes classifier (R e1071). The public reads were run again by TCRdb, first through fastp at Q25 and then through MiXCR, and only productive beta chains were kept. Every distinct CDR3 protein forms one entry, paired with its most common genes and DNA. V and J calls and clone size were set by TCRdb, not the authors. This sample lists under 300,000 distinct CDR3 sequences; around 25% were detected once. The ten largest clones represent about 30% of the sample.

Sequencing was done on a sample of blood. The chain joins TRBV19 to TRBJ1-5; no D gene is confidently identified. The clonotype was recovered from a man aged 35 to 55 with Graves' hyperthyroidism that later progressed to Graves' ophthalmopathy. The CDR3 region has the sequence CASRGSGNQPQHF. The bases read TGTGCCAGTCGGGGATCGGGCAATCAGCCCCAGCATTTT.